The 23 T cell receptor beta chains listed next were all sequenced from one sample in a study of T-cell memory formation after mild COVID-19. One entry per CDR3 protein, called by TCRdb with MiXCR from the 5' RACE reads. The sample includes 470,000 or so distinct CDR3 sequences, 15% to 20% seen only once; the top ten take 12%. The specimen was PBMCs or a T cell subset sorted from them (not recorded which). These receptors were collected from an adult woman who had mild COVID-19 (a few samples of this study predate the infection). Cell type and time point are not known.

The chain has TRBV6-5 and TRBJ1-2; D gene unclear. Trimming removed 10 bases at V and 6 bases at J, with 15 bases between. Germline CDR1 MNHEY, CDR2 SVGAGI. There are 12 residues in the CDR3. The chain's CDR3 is CATLRTGDGYTF. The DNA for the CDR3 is TGTGCCACCCTTCGAACTGGGGATGGCTACACCTTC.

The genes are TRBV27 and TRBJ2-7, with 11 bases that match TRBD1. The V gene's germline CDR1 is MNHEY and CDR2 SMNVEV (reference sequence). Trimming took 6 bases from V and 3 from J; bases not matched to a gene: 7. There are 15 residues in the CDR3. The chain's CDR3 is CASRALGQGDYEQYF. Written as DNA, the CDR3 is TGTGCCAGCAGGGCCCTGGGACAGGGGGACTACGAGCAGTACTTC.

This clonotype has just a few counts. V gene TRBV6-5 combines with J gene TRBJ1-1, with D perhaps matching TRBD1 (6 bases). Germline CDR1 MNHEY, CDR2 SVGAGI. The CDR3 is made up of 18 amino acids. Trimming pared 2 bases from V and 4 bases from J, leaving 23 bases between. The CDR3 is CASSYLPTRQVRGTEAFF. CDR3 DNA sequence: TGTGCCAGCAGTTACCTACCTACTCGACAGGTCAGGGGCACTGAAGCTTTCTTT.

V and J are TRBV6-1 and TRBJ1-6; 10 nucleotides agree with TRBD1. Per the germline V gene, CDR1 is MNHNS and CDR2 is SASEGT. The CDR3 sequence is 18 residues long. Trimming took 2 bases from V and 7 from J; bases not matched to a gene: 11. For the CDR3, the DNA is TGTGCCAGCAGTGAACCCCGACAGGGGGCGAGAAAGAATTCACCCCTCCACTTT. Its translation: CASSEPRQGARKNSPLHF.

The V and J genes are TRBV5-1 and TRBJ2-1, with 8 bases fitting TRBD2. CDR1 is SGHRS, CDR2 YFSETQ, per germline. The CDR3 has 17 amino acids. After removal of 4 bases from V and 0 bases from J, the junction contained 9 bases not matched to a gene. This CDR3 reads CASSPRAGELSYNEQFF. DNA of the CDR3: TGCGCCAGCAGCCCGAGAGCGGGGGAGCTCTCCTACAATGAGCAGTTCTTC.

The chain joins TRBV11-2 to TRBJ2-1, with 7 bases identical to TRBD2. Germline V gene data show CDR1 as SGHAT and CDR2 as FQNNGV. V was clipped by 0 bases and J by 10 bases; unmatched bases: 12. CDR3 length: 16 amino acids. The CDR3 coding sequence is TGTGCCAGCAGCTTAGATCGGTCTAGCGGACTCCGAGAGCAGTTCTTC. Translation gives CASSLDRSSGLREQFF.

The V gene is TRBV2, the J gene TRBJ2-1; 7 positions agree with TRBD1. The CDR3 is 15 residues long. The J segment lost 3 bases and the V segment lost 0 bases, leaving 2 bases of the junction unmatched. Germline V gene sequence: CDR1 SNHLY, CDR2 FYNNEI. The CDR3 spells CASSEAGTDYNEQFF. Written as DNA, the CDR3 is TGTGCCAGCAGTGAAGCCGGGACAGACTACAATGAGCAGTTCTTC.

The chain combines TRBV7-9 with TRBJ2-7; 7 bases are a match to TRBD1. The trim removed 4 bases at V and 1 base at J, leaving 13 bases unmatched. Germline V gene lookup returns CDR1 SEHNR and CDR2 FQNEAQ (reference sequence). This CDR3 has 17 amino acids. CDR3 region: CASSSGQSYWGSYEQYF. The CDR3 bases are TGTGCCAGCAGCTCGGGACAGTCCTATTGGGGATCCTACGAGCAGTACTTC.

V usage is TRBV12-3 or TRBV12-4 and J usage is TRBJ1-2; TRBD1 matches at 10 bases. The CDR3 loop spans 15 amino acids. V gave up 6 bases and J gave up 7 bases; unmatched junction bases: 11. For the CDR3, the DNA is TGTGCCAGCAGCAAAACCGGGACAGGGGTTCTTGGCTACACCTTC. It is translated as CASSKTGTGVLGYTF.

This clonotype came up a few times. DNA for the CDR3: TGTGCCAGTAGTTGGGTTGTCGATGAGACCCAGTACTTC. Its protein is CASSWVVDETQYF. J is TRBJ2-5 and V is TRBV19; D gene ambiguous. The CDR3 runs 13 residues. Trimming removed 5 bases from V and 5 bases from J, with 12 bases in between. Germline V gives CDR1 LNHDA, CDR2 SQIVND (reference sequence). The entire variable domain, with the rest obtained from reference TRBV19 and TRBJ2-5, is as follows: DGGITQSPKYLFRKEGQNVTLSCEQNLNHDAMYWYRQDPGQGLRLIYYSQIVNDFQKGDIAEGYSVSREKKESFPLTVTSAQKNPTAFYLCASSWVVDETQYFGPGTRLLVL.

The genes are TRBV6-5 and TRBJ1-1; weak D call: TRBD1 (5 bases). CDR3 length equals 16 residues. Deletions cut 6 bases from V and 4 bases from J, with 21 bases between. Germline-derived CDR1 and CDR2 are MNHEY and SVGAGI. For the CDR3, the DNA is TGTGCCAGCAGCCTACCGGGGAACATCGGGGCCACTGAAGCTTTCTTT. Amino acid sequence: CASSLPGNIGATEAFF.

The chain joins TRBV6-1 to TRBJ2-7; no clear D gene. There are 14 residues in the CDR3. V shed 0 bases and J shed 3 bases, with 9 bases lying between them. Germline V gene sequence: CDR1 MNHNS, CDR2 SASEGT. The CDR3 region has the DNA TGTGCCAGCAGTGAAGCGCGTGGAAGCTACGAGCAGTACTTC. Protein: CASSEARGSYEQYF.

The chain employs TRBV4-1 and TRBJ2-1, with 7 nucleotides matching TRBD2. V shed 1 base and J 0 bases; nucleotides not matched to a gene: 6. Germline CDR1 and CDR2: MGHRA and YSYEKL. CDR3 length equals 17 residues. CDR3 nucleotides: TGCGCCAGCAGCCAAGGGCTAGCGGTGAGCTCCTACAATGAGCAGTTCTTC. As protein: CASSQGLAVSSYNEQFF.

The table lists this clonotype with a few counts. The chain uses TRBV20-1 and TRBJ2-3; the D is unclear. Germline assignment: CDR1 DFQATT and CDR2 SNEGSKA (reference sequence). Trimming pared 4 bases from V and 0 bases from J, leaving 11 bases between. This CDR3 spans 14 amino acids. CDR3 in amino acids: CSAKLPRSTDTQYF. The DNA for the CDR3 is TGCAGTGCTAAGCTTCCGAGAAGCACAGATACGCAGTATTTT.

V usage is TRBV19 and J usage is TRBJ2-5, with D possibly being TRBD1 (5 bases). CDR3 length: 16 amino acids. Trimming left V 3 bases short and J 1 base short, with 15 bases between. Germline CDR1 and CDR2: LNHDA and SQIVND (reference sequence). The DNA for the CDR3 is TGTGCCAGTAGTATGGGCCGACAGCACCTCCAAGAGACCCAGTACTTC. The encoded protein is CASSMGRQHLQETQYF.

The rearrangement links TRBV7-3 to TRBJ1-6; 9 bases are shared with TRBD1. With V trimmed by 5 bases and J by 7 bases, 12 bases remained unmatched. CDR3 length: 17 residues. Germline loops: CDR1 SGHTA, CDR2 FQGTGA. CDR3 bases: TGTGCCAGCAGCGAGGGGACAGGGCGACGAAACAATTCACCCCTCCACTTT. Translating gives CASSEGTGRRNNSPLHF.

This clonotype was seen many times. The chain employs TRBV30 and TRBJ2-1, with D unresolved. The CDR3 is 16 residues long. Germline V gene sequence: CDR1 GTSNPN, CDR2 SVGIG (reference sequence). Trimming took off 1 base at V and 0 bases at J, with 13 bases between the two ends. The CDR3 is CAWSGALTSSYNEQFF. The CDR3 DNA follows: TGTGCCTGGAGTGGCGCCTTAACGAGCTCCTACAATGAGCAGTTCTTC. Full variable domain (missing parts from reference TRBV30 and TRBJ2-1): SQTIHQWPATLVQPVGSPLSLECTVEGTSNPNLYWYRQAAGRGLQLLFYSVGIGQISSEVPQNLSASRPQDRQFILSSKKLLLSDSGFYLCAWSGALTSSYNEQFFGPGTRLTVL.

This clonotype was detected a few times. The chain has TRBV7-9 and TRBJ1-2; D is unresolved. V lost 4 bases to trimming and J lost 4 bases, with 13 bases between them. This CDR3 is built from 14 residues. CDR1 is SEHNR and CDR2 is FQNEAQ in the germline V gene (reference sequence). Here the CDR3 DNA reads TGTGCCAGCAGCTCCCCCGGCAGCCGCTATGGCTACACCTTC. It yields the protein CASSSPGSRYGYTF.

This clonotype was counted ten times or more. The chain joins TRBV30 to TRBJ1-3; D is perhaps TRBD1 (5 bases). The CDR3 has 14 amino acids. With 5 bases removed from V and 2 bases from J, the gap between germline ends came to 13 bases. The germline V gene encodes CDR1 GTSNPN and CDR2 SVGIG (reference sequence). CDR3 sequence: CAWGAGNPGNTIYF. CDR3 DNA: TGTGCCTGGGGGGCAGGGAACCCTGGAAACACCATATATTTT.

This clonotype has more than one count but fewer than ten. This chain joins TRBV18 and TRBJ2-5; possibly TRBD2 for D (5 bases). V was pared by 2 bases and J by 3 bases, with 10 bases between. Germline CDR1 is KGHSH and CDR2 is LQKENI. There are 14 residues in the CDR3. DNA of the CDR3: TGTGCCAGCTCACCAAATGCCGGGGAAGAGACCCAGTACTTC. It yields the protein CASSPNAGEETQYF.

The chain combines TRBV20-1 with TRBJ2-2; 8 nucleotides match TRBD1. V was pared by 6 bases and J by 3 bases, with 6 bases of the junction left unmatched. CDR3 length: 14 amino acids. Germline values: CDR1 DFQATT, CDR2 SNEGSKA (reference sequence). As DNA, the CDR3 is TGCAGTGCCAGGGACAGGAGTTACACCGGGGAGCTGTTTTTT. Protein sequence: CSARDRSYTGELFF.

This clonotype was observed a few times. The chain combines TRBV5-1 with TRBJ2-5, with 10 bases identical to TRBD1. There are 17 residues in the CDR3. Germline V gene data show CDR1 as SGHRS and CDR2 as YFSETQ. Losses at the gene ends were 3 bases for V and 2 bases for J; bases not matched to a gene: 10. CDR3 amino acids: CASSSGTGANLQETQYF. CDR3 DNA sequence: TGCGCCAGCAGCTCCGGGACAGGGGCGAATTTACAAGAGACCCAGTACTTC.

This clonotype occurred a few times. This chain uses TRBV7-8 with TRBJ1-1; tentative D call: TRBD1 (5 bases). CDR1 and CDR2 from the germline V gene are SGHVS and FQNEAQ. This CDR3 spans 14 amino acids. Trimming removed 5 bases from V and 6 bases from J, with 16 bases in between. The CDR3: CASSPGPSGAEAFF. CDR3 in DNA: TGTGCCAGCAGCCCGGGACCCTCCGGCGCTGAAGCTTTCTTT.